This note documents a single T cell receptor (beta chain) sequence. Its antigen is currently unknown. This CDR3 contains 14 residues. Per the germline V gene, CDR1 is SGHTA and CDR2 is FQGNSA. Trimming removed 2 bases from V and 6 bases from J; junction bases left unmatched: 5. The data originate from a study of cytomegalovirus exposure and HLA in healthy donors. Study background: As released early, the data held roughly 85 million unique TCRs from HLA-typed donors.

General study results and limits: Among the CMV-associated chains, three were confirmed in vitro as specific for CMV antigens. High specificity and sensitivity for cytomegalovirus status were reported for the classifier.

Use of 60 Vbeta and 13 Jbeta primers characterized the PCR. Method: immunoSEQ multiplex PCR; TCRdb's copy keeps in-frame clones and lacks some. The sample consists of 90,000 to 130,000 clones, around 78% of them appearing once. The sequenced sample consisted of PBMCs. The receptor's source is a woman under 40 in good health and CMV-seronegative. This chain links TRBV7-2 with TRBJ1-2, with 8 nucleotides matching TRBD1. The DNA for the CDR3 is TGTGCCAGCAGCTTATCTCCGACAGGGGATGGCTACACCTTC. It specifies CASSLSPTGDGYTF.